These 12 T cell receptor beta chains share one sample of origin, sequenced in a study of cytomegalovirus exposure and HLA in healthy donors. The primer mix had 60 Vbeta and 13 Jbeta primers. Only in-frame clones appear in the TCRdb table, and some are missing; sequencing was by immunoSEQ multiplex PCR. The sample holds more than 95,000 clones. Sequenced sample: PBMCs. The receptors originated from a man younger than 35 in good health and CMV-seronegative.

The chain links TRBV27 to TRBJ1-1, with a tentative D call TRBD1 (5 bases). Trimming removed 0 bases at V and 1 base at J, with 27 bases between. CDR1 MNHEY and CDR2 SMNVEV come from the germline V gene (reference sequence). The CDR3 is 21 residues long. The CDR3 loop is CASSLSLPGRRRGVQNTEAFF. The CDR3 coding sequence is TGTGCCAGCAGTTTATCGCTTCCCGGACGCCGGAGGGGTGTGCAGAACACTGAAGCTTTCTTT.

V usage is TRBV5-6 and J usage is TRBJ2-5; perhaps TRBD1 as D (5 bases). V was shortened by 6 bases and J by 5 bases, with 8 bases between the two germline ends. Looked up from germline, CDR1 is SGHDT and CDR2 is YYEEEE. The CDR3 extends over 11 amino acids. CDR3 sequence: CASTGRETQYF. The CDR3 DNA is TGTGCCAGCACAGGGCGGGAGACCCAGTACTTC. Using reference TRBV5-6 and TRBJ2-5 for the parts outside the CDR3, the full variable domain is DAGVTQSPTHLIKTRGQQVTLRCSPKSGHDTVSWYQQALGQGPQFIFQYYEEEERQRGNFPDRFSGHQFPNYSSELNVNALLLGDSALYLCASTGRETQYFGPGTRLLVL.

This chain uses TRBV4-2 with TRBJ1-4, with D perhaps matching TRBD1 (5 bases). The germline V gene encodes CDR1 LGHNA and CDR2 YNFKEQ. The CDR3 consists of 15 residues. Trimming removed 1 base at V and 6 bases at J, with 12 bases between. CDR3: CASSQGAQTDEKLFF. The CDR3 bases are TGTGCCAGCAGCCAAGGTGCCCAGACAGATGAAAAACTGTTTTTT.

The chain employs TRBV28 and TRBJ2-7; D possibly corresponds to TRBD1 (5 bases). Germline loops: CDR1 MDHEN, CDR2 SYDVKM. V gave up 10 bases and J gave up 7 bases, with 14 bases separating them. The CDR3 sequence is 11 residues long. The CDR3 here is CATLTPGEQYF. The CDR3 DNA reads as TGTGCCACCCTTACGCCAGGGGAGCAGTACTTC.

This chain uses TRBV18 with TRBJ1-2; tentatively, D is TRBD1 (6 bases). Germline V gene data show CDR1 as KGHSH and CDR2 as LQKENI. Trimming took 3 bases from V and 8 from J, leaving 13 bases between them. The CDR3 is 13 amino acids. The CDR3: CASSPRGGRGYTF. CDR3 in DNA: TGTGCCAGCTCACCGCGCGGGGGGCGAGGCTACACCTTC.

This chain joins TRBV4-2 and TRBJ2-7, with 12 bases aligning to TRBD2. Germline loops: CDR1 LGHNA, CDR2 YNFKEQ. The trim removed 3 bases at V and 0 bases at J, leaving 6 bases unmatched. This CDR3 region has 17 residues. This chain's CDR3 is CASSQATSGRSSYEQYF. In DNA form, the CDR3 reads TGTGCCAGCAGCCAGGCTACTAGCGGGAGGAGCTCCTACGAGCAGTACTTC.

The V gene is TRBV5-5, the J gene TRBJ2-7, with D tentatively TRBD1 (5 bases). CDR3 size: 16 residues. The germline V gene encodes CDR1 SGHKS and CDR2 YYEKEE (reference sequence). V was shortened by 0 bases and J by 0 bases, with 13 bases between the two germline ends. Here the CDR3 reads CASSLARTPSSYEQYF. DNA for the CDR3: TGTGCCAGCAGCTTGGCCCGGACACCTAGCTCCTACGAGCAGTACTTC. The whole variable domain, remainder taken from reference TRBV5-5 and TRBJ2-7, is DAGVTQSPTHLIKTRGQQVTLRCSPISGHKSVSWYQQVLGQGPQFIFQYYEKEERGRGNFPDRFSARQFPNYSSELNVNALLLGDSALYLCASSLARTPSSYEQYFGPGTRLTVT.

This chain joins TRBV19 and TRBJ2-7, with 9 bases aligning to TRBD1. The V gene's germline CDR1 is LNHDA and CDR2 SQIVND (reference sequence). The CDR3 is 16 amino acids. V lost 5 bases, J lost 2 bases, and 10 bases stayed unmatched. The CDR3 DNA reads TGTGCCAGTAGTCCCGACGGACAGGGGTGGGCCTACGAGCAGTACTTC. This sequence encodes CASSPDGQGWAYEQYF.

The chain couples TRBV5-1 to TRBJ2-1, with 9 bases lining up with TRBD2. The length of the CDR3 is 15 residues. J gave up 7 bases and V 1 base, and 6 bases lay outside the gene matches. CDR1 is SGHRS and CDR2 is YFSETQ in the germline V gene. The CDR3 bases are TGCGCCAGCAGCTTGTTAGCGGGGGTTAGTAATGAGCAGTTCTTC. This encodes CASSLLAGVSNEQFF. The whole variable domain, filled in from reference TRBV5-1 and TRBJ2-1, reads KAGVTQTPRYLIKTRGQQVTLSCSPISGHRSVSWYQQTPGQGLQFLFEYFSETQRNKGNFPGRFSGRQFSNSRSEMNVSTLELGDSALYLCASSLLAGVSNEQFFGPGTRLTVL.

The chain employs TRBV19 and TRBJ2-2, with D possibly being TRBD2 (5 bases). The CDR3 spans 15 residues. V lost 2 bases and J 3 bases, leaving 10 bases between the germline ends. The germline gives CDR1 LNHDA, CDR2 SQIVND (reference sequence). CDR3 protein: CASSILSGDTGELFF. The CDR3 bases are TGTGCCAGTAGTATACTCAGCGGCGACACCGGGGAGCTGTTTTTT.

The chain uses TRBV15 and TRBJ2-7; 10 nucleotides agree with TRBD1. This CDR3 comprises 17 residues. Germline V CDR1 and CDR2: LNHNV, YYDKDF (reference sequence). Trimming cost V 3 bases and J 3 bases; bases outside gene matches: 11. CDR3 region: CATSRKETGTGDYEQYF. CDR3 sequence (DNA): TGTGCCACCAGCAGGAAAGAGACCGGGACAGGGGACTACGAGCAGTACTTC. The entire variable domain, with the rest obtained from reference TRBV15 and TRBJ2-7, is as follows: DAMVIQNPRYQVTQFGKPVTLSCSQTLNHNVMYWYQQKSSQAPKLLFHYYDKDFNNEADTPDNFQSRRPNTSFCFLDIRSPGLGDTAMYLCATSRKETGTGDYEQYFGPGTRLTVT.

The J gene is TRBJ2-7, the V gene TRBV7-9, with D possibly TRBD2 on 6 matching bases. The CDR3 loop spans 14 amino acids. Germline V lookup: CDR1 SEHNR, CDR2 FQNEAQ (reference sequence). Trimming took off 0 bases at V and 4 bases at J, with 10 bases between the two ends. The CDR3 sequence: CASSLATSSYEQYF. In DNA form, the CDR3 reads TGTGCCAGCAGCTTAGCGACTAGTTCGTACGAGCAGTACTTC.